A selection of T cell receptor beta chains follows, all from one sample in a study of T cells after yellow fever vaccination. MiXCR was run by TCRdb on the 5' RACE reads, yielding one entry per CDR3 protein. Here the sample spans around 73,000 distinct CDR3 sequences, around 7.3% being singletons. Sequencing used CD8+ T cells sorted from PBMCs, obtained on the day of the yellow fever booster vaccination. Receptors were obtained from a man aged 25-45 years who received the YFV17D yellow fever vaccine. CDR3s include the opening cysteine and the closing phenylalanine or tryptophan. The order of the fields is V gene, CDR3 protein.

TRBV20-1 CSARGQGNGYTF
TRBV11-2 CASSDTDEQYF
TRBV28 CASSWTGSSQETQYF
TRBV6-2/TRBV6-3 CASRTGLTAEQYF
TRBV27 CASSFLDRVGEQYF
TRBV27 CASSSFAGNTEAFF
TRBV5-1 CASTLNNEQFF
TRBV7-3 CASSLSFRNEQFF
TRBV18 CASSRDSTDTQYF
TRBV15 CATSNTENTEAFF
TRBV6-4 CASSDSRTSLGEQFF
TRBV28 CASSFSPFGELFF
TRBV5-4 CASSLGQGMLNEQFF
TRBV7-9 CASSQDYFANTGELFF
TRBV5-6 CASNDLSYEQYF